Included here is one TCR beta chain sequence, with context. The data were obtained in a study of blood T cell repertoires in COVID-19. Study as a whole: Sources were T cells, B-cell-depleted T cells, or PBMCs; the material itself was cDNA or gDNA.

This CDR3 contains 13 residues. In germline, CDR1 is SQVTM, CDR2 ANQGSEA. Trimming took off 6 bases at V and 7 bases at J, with 15 bases between the two ends. The protocol was immunoSEQ multiplex PCR, while the TCRdb copy is restricted to in-frame clones and leaves out a portion. The repertoire consists of about 280,000 clones, with approximately 91% occurring once and the leading ten covering 0.75% to 1%. Individuals aged 18 to 89 years were recruited from approximately 24 US areas. This TCR was recovered from a woman in her 30s who had recovered from COVID-19. V and J are TRBV29-1 and TRBJ2-2; perhaps TRBD1 as D (6 bases). The sample taken for sequencing was PBMCs or T cells enriched from blood (not recorded which). CDR3 coding DNA: TGCAGCGTGAGGGAAGGGGGTAGCGGGGAGCTGTTTTTT. It specifies CSVREGGSGELFF.